Following are 10 T cell receptor beta chains from one sample sequenced in a study of post-analysis software for immune sequencing data. Notes on the study in general: Elevated frequency relative to controls characterized four or five TRBV segments in patients, TRBV5-6, TRBV5-1 and TRBV20-1 among them.

These receptors have no identified antigens. Carried by the TCR beta cDNA libraries were unique molecular identifiers. TCRdb ran MiXCR on the PCR reads and lists one entry per CDR3 protein. The repertoire holds about 540,000 distinct CDR3 sequences, with approximately 34% as singletons. Input material: blood. Receptor source: a girl aged 2 to 17 with multiple sclerosis.

The chain carries TRBV9 and TRBJ2-7; 8 bases fit TRBD2. This CDR3 spans 17 amino acids. Germline V gene sequence: CDR1 SGDLS, CDR2 YYNGEE. The ends lost 1 base at V and 2 bases at J; junction bases unmatched: 11. CDR3 bases: TGTGCCAGCAGCGTATCGGTTTTGAGCGGGAGCACCTACGAGCAGTACTTC. It is translated as CASSVSVLSGSTYEQYF.

This CDR3 is CASRVIGPISYEQYF. The CDR3 DNA sequence: TGTGCCAGCAGGGTCATAGGGCCCATCTCCTACGAGCAGTACTTC. V usage is TRBV12-3 or TRBV12-4 and J usage is TRBJ2-7; D call uncertain. V lost 6 bases to trimming and J lost 0 bases, with 15 bases between them. CDR3 length: 15 amino acids.

This clonotype is a singleton in its sample. The rearrangement uses TRBV5-1 and TRBJ1-4; 8 bases are shared with TRBD1. CDR1 SGHRS and CDR2 YFSETQ come from the germline V gene. CDR3 length: 15 amino acids. After removal of 0 bases from V and 7 bases from J, the junction contained 5 bases not matched to a gene. The CDR3 sequence: CASSLEQGASEKLFF. The CDR3 DNA sequence: TGCGCCAGCAGCTTGGAGCAGGGGGCGAGTGAAAAACTGTTTTTT.

The rearrangement links TRBV5-1 to TRBJ2-7, with D possibly TRBD1 on 6 matching bases. Near its end, the DNA agrees better with TRBJ2-5, so the J call may be wrong. This CDR3 is 14 amino acids long. Germline V gives CDR1 SGHRS, CDR2 YFSETQ. CDR3 sequence reads: CASSTRTVQETQYF. CDR3 sequence (DNA): TGCGCCAGCAGCACTCGGACAGTCCAAGAGACCCAGTACTTC.

J is TRBJ1-1 and V is TRBV7-9; a possible D gene is TRBD1 (6 bases). V lost 5 bases and J lost 3, with 13 bases in between. Germline CDR1 reads SEHNR; CDR2 reads FQNEAQ (reference sequence). There are 14 residues in the CDR3. CDR3 sequence reads: CASSVRGMDTEAFF. The CDR3 DNA reads as TGTGCCAGCAGCGTCAGGGGCATGGACACTGAAGCTTTCTTT.

The rearrangement links TRBV6-1 to TRBJ1-6; D possibly corresponds to TRBD1 (5 bases). The germline V and J ends were trimmed by 10 bases and 0 bases, with 10 bases remaining between them. The V gene's germline CDR1 is MNHNS and CDR2 SASEGT. The CDR3 covers 14 residues. The CDR3 is CAIPGISYNSPLHF. The CDR3 nucleotides read TGTGCCATCCCAGGGATCTCCTATAATTCACCCCTCCACTTT.

This sequence joins TRBV7-2 and TRBJ2-3; D is possibly TRBD1 (5 bases). Looked up from germline, CDR1 is SGHTA and CDR2 is FQGNSA. V lost 5 bases, J lost 2 bases, and 14 bases lay in between. This CDR3 comprises 15 residues. CDR3 residues: CASSPVGQNTDTQYF. CDR3 sequence (DNA): TGTGCCAGCAGCCCCGTGGGGCAGAACACAGATACGCAGTATTTT.

The chain carries TRBV27 and TRBJ2-7; a weak D match, TRBD2 (6 bases). Germline assignment: CDR1 MNHEY and CDR2 SMNVEV (reference sequence). Trimming stripped 8 bases from V and 6 bases from J, with 14 bases between. This CDR3 region has 12 residues. The CDR3 bases are TGTGCCAGCGGAGATCGGGGGAGCGAGCAGTACTTC. Its translation is CASGDRGSEQYF.

This clonotype was seen a handful of times. This chain's CDR3 is CASSWTGTYEQYF. The CDR3 DNA is TGCGCCAGCAGCTGGACAGGGACCTACGAGCAGTACTTC. The rearrangement uses TRBV5-1 and TRBJ2-7, with 8 bases that match TRBD1. Germline trimming cut 3 bases from V and 2 bases from J; bases unmatched to any gene: 1. The germline CDR1 and CDR2 sequences are SGHRS and YFSETQ. The CDR3 is 13 residues long. The entire variable domain, with the rest obtained from reference TRBV5-1 and TRBJ2-7, is as follows: KAGVTQTPRYLIKTRGQQVTLSCSPISGHRSVSWYQQTPGQGLQFLFEYFSETQRNKGNFPGRFSGRQFSNSRSEMNVSTLELGDSALYLCASSWTGTYEQYFGPGTRLTVT.

This clonotype was picked up a small number of times. The J gene is TRBJ2-4, the V gene TRBV20-1, with 13 nucleotides matching TRBD2. The V gene's germline CDR1 is DFQATT and CDR2 SNEGSKA (reference sequence). This CDR3 comprises 17 residues. V gave up 6 bases and J gave up 0 bases; unmatched junction bases: 8. The CDR3 region is CSARTSGGYLAKNIQYF. CDR3 coding DNA: TGCAGTGCAAGGACTAGCGGGGGTTATCTAGCCAAAAACATTCAGTACTTC.